This TCR beta chain was sequenced during a study of beta chain features in type 1 diabetes. Study-level background: On cell yields, gender and age, patients and healthy donors were similar.

This clone was seen more than once but under ten times. Its antigen is still unknown. General study points: In all four CD4+ subsets, TCRB CDR3 length was significantly, moderately reduced in type 1 diabetes. Researchers caution that PCR might favor shorter templates, equally among patients and controls.

All of the isolated RNA was reverse transcribed, so expressed TCRB transcripts were sequenced. Deep immunoSEQ sequencing covered naive, central memory and regulatory T cell samples. Here immunoSEQ multiplex PCR was the method, and the copy in TCRdb shows in-frame clones only, minus some. Among around 170,000 clones, around 9% were seen once, and the ten largest hold about 0.65%. The germline V and J ends were trimmed by 0 bases and 8 bases, with 19 bases remaining between them. Germline CDR1 and CDR2: MGHRA and YSYEKL. This CDR3 spans 16 amino acids. The sequence was obtained from a woman aged 25 to 39 with type 1 diabetes. Sequenced material: central memory CD4+ T cells from blood. The chain carries TRBV4-1 and TRBJ1-2; tentative D call: TRBD1 (6 bases). This CDR3 reads CASSQDRPNRVGGYTF. The CDR3 bases are TGCGCCAGCAGCCAAGACAGGCCCAACAGGGTGGGAGGCTACACCTTC.